This TCR beta chain originates from a study of shared clonotypes between healthy human individuals. In the authors' workflow: ImmunoSEQ supplied junction-only sequences lacking quality scores, so filtering was different. Assay used: immunoSEQ multiplex PCR; TCRdb lists only in-frame clones, some missing. V and J calls plus clone size are reproduced from that table; the DNA served to infer D and trimming. The sample includes over 1.5 million clones, 98% of them seen just once. Note on this clone: The antigen is not known.

Donation came from healthy HIV-negative adults that had no recent acute infections or vaccinations. Naive CD45RA+ and memory CD45RA-negative subsets were split from CD4+ cells. Broader study findings: Shared clonotypes across all four donors exceeded non-shared ones in generation probability.

In germline, CDR1 is SEHNR, CDR2 FQNEAQ (reference sequence). The CDR3 is made up of 16 amino acids. V was pared by 6 bases and J by 1 base, with 11 bases of the junction left unmatched. Sequences were obtained from naive CD4+ T cells sorted from blood. The subset: CD45RA+ positively selected. The receptor was isolated from a young man in good health. The chain is built from TRBV7-9 and TRBJ2-7; 8 nucleotides match TRBD1. In DNA form, the CDR3 reads TGTGCCAGCAGTTTCCGACCGGGACAGGCGTCCTACGAGCAGTACTTC. Protein sequence: CASSFRPGQASYEQYF.